This T cell receptor beta chain was recovered during a study of CD8 T cells in ankylosing spondylitis. Points from the study as a whole: Characteristic, it appeared, of ankylosing spondylitis blood was a TCR beta motif of eight highly homologous variants.

TCRdb re-derived calls from the 5' RACE reads in MiXCR, one entry per CDR3 protein. The data show about 840,000 distinct CDR3 sequences, 12% seen once. The V end lost 0 bases, the J end lost 7 bases, and 9 bases lay between the germline ends. Looked up from germline, CDR1 is MRHNA and CDR2 is SNTAGT. The CDR3 has 13 amino acids. This clonotype was seen at least ten times. Its target is not known. The chain couples TRBV6-4 to TRBJ1-2; no reliable D call. Sequencing used blood, either unsorted or a sorted T cell fraction (not recorded which). The TCR comes from a male donor with ankylosing spondylitis. The CDR3 sequence is CASSDSSASGYTF. CDR3 bases: TGTGCCAGCAGTGACTCGTCCGCGTCTGGCTACACCTTC.